A single sample gave rise to the 5 T cell receptor beta chains below, sequenced in a study of blood T cell repertoires in COVID-19. Produced via immunoSEQ multiplex PCR; TCRdb's table is partial and in-frame only. In the table there are approximately 360,000 clones, under 85% of which are singletons. The sequenced sample consisted of PBMCs or T cells enriched from blood (not recorded which). Receptors were obtained from a woman aged 50 to 60 who had recovered from COVID-19.

The CDR3 bases are TGCGCCAGCAGCTTCCAGCGGGACAATGAGCAGTTCTTC. Translated, it gives CASSFQRDNEQFF. V is TRBV4-1 and J is TRBJ2-1; D is possibly TRBD2 (6 bases). Trimming removed 5 bases from V and 5 bases from J, with 10 bases in between. Germline values: CDR1 MGHRA, CDR2 YSYEKL. CDR3 length: 13 residues.

The V gene is TRBV10-3, the J gene TRBJ1-5, with 8 bases identical to TRBD1. Germline V gene lookup returns CDR1 ENHRY and CDR2 SYGVKD. Trimming removed 6 bases from V and 0 bases from J; junction bases left unmatched: 7. The CDR3 runs 16 residues. This chain's CDR3 is CAISTGTGLSNQPQHF. As DNA, the CDR3 is TGTGCCATCAGCACCGGGACAGGCCTTAGCAATCAGCCCCAGCATTTT.

This clone was counted once. The J gene is TRBJ2-1, the V gene TRBV12-3 or TRBV12-4; D possibly corresponds to TRBD1 (6 bases). Trimming pared 9 bases from V and 7 bases from J, leaving 13 bases between. The CDR3 extends over 12 amino acids. CDR3 coding DNA: TGTGCCAGTCGGACAGACTCAAATGAGCAGTTCTTC. This sequence encodes CASRTDSNEQFF.

J is TRBJ1-2 and V is TRBV12-3 or TRBV12-4, with 8 bases aligning to TRBD1. This CDR3 region has 13 residues. J gave up 8 bases and V 5 bases, and 7 bases lay outside the gene matches. The CDR3: CASSADRALGYTF. CDR3 DNA: TGTGCCAGCAGTGCGGACAGGGCCCTGGGCTACACCTTC.

In this sample, this clone turned up once. This rearrangement joins TRBV9 to TRBJ2-1; tentatively, D is TRBD1 (6 bases). Germline CDR1 SGDLS, CDR2 YYNGEE. Trimming cost V 2 bases and J 0 bases, with 21 bases left between them. The CDR3 loop spans 19 amino acids. CDR3: CASSVAQGKGLSSYNEQFF. In nucleotides, the CDR3 is TGTGCCAGCAGCGTTGCCCAGGGGAAGGGGCTGAGCTCCTACAATGAGCAGTTCTTC.